The 30 T cell receptor beta chains given below trace back to one sample, sequenced in a study of blood T cell repertoires in COVID-19. Sequencing used immunoSEQ multiplex PCR; TCRdb keeps in-frame clones, though not all of them. The sample yields 200,000 or so clones, roughly nine tenths seen once. What was sequenced was PBMCs or T cells enriched from blood (not recorded which). These receptors were collected from a young man who had recovered from COVID-19.

This clone was seen a handful of times. V usage is TRBV7-9 and J usage is TRBJ2-4; D is uncertain. V was trimmed by 5 bases and J by 3 bases, leaving 11 bases between them. Looked up from germline, CDR1 is SEHNR and CDR2 is FQNEAQ (reference sequence). This CDR3 comprises 14 residues. In DNA form, the CDR3 reads TGTGCCAGCAGCAGAAGCGCGAACAAAAACATTCAGTACTTC. Amino acid sequence: CASSRSANKNIQYF.

The gene calls are TRBV3-1 (or the pseudogene TRBV3-2) and TRBJ1-1; D might be TRBD1 (6 bases). The CDR3 extends over 14 amino acids. Germline-derived CDR1 and CDR2 are LGHDT and YNNKEL (reference sequence). The V gene lost 1 base and the J gene lost 4 bases, with 10 bases spanning the gap. The CDR3: CASSQGQGSTEAFF. Here the CDR3 DNA reads TGTGCCAGCAGCCAAGGGCAGGGGAGCACTGAAGCTTTCTTT.

The CDR3 DNA reads TGTGCCAGCAGAGGTAGGACAGTCCTTTCCTACGAGCAGTACTTC. It yields the protein CASRGRTVLSYEQYF. The V and J genes are TRBV2 and TRBJ2-7; a weak D match, TRBD1 (6 bases). The CDR3 is 15 residues long. The germline gives CDR1 SNHLY, CDR2 FYNNEI. V was clipped by 6 bases and J by 1 base, with 16 bases between them.

About this clone itself: The sample has other DNA sequences that encode this CDR3 too. The rearrangement links TRBV2 to TRBJ2-6, with TRBD2 identical over 8 bases. Trimming took 8 bases from V and 0 from J; bases not matched to a gene: 6. The CDR3 has 16 amino acids. Germline lookup yields CDR1 SNHLY and CDR2 FYNNEI. Written as DNA, the CDR3 is TGTGCCAGCCGGGGGGGCCAAAGCTCTGGGGCCAACGTCCTGACTTTC. Translation: CASRGGQSSGANVLTF.

The CDR3: CASTTLGGNEQYF. CDR3 bases: TGTGCCAGCACCACATTGGGGGGGAACGAGCAGTACTTC. This chain uses TRBV5-4 with TRBJ2-7; TRBD2 matches at 7 bases. Losses at the gene ends were 6 bases for V and 5 bases for J; bases not matched to a gene: 8. Germline V gene data show CDR1 as SGHNT and CDR2 as YYREEE (reference sequence). The CDR3 has 13 amino acids. The full variable domain, in which reference TRBV5-4 and TRBJ2-7 provide the parts outside the CDR3, is ETGVTQSPTHLIKTRGQQVTLRCSSQSGHNTVSWYQQALGQGPQFIFQYYREEENGRGNFPPRFSGLQFPNYSSELNVNALELDDSALYLCASTTLGGNEQYFGPGTRLTVT.

The CDR3: CASSFAYPTNEKLFF. In nucleotides, the CDR3 is TGTGCCAGCAGTTTTGCCTACCCAACTAATGAAAAACTGTTTTTT. The chain uses TRBV6-2 or TRBV6-3 and TRBJ1-4; D remains unclear. Deletions cut 4 bases from V and 0 bases from J, with 9 bases between. This CDR3 is built from 15 residues. The V gene's germline CDR1 is MNHEY and CDR2 SVGEGT.

The chain has TRBV7-9 and TRBJ2-7; 8 bases match TRBD1. The CDR3 spans 13 residues. Losses at the gene ends were 4 bases for V and 10 bases for J; bases not matched to a gene: 9. Germline CDR1 and CDR2: SEHNR and FQNEAQ (reference sequence). CDR3 in DNA: TGTGCCAGCAGCTGGACCCTGACAGGGGAACAGTACTTC. It encodes CASSWTLTGEQYF. The full variable domain, in which reference TRBV7-9 and TRBJ2-7 provide the parts outside the CDR3, is DTGVSQNPRHKITKRGQNVTFRCDPISEHNRLYWYRQTLGQGPEFLTYFQNEAQLEKSRLLSDRFSAERPKGSFSTLEIQRTEQGDSAMYLCASSWTLTGEQYFGPGTRLTVT.

The CDR3 loop is CASSLFSLGLAGVEQYF. DNA for the CDR3: TGTGCCAGCAGCCTCTTCTCTCTGGGACTAGCGGGAGTCGAGCAGTACTTC. This chain uses TRBV28 with TRBJ2-7; 14 positions match TRBD2. Germline loops: CDR1 MDHEN, CDR2 SYDVKM. V lost 6 bases and J lost 6; bases outside the gene matches: 13. This CDR3 has 17 residues. Drawing the rest from reference TRBV28 and TRBJ2-7, the complete variable domain is DVKVTQSSRYLVKRTGEKVFLECVQDMDHENMFWYRQDPGLGLRLIYFSYDVKMKEKGDIPEGYSVSREKKERFSLILESASTNQTSMYLCASSLFSLGLAGVEQYFGPGTRLTVT.

V is TRBV10-2 and J is TRBJ1-1; D call uncertain. V lost 6 bases and J 3 bases, leaving 11 bases between the germline ends. The CDR3 is made up of 13 amino acids. CDR1 is WSHSY and CDR2 is SAAADI in the germline V gene. The CDR3 protein is CASSSSGDTEAFF. The CDR3 bases are TGCGCCAGCAGCTCATCCGGGGACACTGAAGCTTTCTTT.

V is TRBV28 and J is TRBJ2-6; D might be TRBD2 (5 bases). The CDR3 covers 17 residues. CDR1 MDHEN and CDR2 SYDVKM come from the germline V gene. With 3 bases removed from V and 4 bases from J, the gap between germline ends came to 16 bases. The CDR3 loop reads CASSFRRGQSGANVLTF. In DNA, the CDR3 is TGTGCCAGCAGTTTTCGGAGAGGGCAGTCCGGGGCCAACGTCCTGACTTTC.

V is TRBV3-1 (or the pseudogene TRBV3-2) and J is TRBJ2-7; 7 bases fit TRBD2. Germline CDR1 is LGHDT and CDR2 is YNNKEL (reference sequence). The CDR3 runs to 12 residues. Trimming took 4 bases from V and 12 from J; bases not matched to a gene: 9. The CDR3 region has the DNA TGTGCCAGCAGCCCGGGGGAGGGGAGGCGGTACTTC. Translation gives CASSPGEGRRYF.

The gene calls are TRBV12-3 or TRBV12-4 and TRBJ1-2, with D maybe TRBD1 (6 bases). With 1 base removed from V and 4 bases from J, the gap between germline ends came to 7 bases. This CDR3 comprises 13 residues. The CDR3 protein is CASSLVRGYGYTF. The CDR3 region has the DNA TGTGCCAGCAGTTTAGTCAGGGGCTATGGCTACACCTTC.

V is TRBV4-1 and J is TRBJ1-1, with D maybe TRBD1 (5 bases). Germline loops: CDR1 MGHRA, CDR2 YSYEKL. The germline V and J ends were trimmed by 4 bases and 5 bases, with 11 bases remaining between them. The CDR3 totals 13 residues. In DNA, the CDR3 is TGCGCCAGCAGCCCAGAGGGGAGAACTGAAGCTTTCTTT. This encodes CASSPEGRTEAFF.

The CDR3 reads CASSLEGPVAKNIQYF. The DNA for the CDR3 is TGTGCCAGCAGTTTGGAGGGGCCCGTAGCCAAAAACATTCAGTACTTC. This chain joins TRBV28 and TRBJ2-4; a possible D gene is TRBD2 (6 bases). This CDR3 is 16 amino acids long. V lost 3 bases and J 0 bases, leaving 12 bases between the germline ends. Germline V gives CDR1 MDHEN, CDR2 SYDVKM.

This clone was seen just once. The chain links TRBV5-6 to TRBJ1-1; no clear D gene. Germline V gives CDR1 SGHDT, CDR2 YYEEEE. V was cut by 1 base and J by 3 bases, with 13 bases left in between. The CDR3 contains 15 residues. CDR3 sequence (DNA): TGTGCCAGCAGCTTGCGAGCTTTTAGCCACACTGAAGCTTTCTTT. As protein: CASSLRAFSHTEAFF.

This chain uses TRBV4-1 with TRBJ2-3, with 9 nucleotides matching TRBD2. V lost 1 base, J lost 3 bases, and 17 bases stayed unmatched. Germline V gene lookup returns CDR1 MGHRA and CDR2 YSYEKL. This CDR3 spans 20 amino acids. CDR3 sequence reads: CASSQGSGSGRFGWTDTQYF. DNA of the CDR3: TGCGCCAGCAGCCAAGGATCGGGTAGCGGGAGATTCGGTTGGACAGATACGCAGTATTTT.

The gene calls are TRBV11-2 and TRBJ2-6; 7 bases match TRBD2. V lost 8 bases, J lost 2 bases, and 6 bases stayed unmatched. CDR1 and CDR2 (germline): SGHAT, FQNNGV. The CDR3 consists of 15 residues. DNA of the CDR3: TGTGCCAGCCATTGGGGGGGAACTGGGGCCAACGTCCTGACTTTC. Its protein product is CASHWGGTGANVLTF.

The gene calls are TRBV7-9 and TRBJ2-2; TRBD1 agrees at 9 bases. Germline trimming cut 2 bases from V and 2 bases from J; bases unmatched to any gene: 12. CDR1 and CDR2 (germline): SEHNR, FQNEAQ (reference sequence). The CDR3 has 19 amino acids. This CDR3 is CASSLWLFGQGPNTGELFF. DNA of the CDR3: TGTGCCAGCAGCTTATGGTTGTTTGGACAGGGGCCAAACACCGGGGAGCTGTTTTTT. The whole variable domain, remainder taken from reference TRBV7-9 and TRBJ2-2, is DTGVSQNPRHKITKRGQNVTFRCDPISEHNRLYWYRQTLGQGPEFLTYFQNEAQLEKSRLLSDRFSAERPKGSFSTLEIQRTEQGDSAMYLCASSLWLFGQGPNTGELFFGEGSRLTVL.

The chain links TRBV11-2 to TRBJ2-3; TRBD1 aligns across 7 bases. CDR1 and CDR2 from the germline V gene are SGHAT and FQNNGV. The CDR3 extends over 16 amino acids. The junction had 10 bases not matched to a gene; V was cut back by 3 bases and J by 4 bases. The CDR3 region is CASSLIGGHPADTQYF. The CDR3 DNA is TGTGCCAGCAGCTTGATAGGGGGCCACCCCGCAGATACGCAGTATTTT.

V and J are TRBV5-1 and TRBJ1-1; D gene unclear. CDR3 length: 18 amino acids. Trimming left V 0 bases short and J 1 base short, with 19 bases between. Germline CDR1 and CDR2: SGHRS and YFSETQ. DNA of the CDR3: TGCGCCAGCAGCTTGGATCCAGGAATGTTATCTTCGAACACTGAAGCTTTCTTT. The encoded protein is CASSLDPGMLSSNTEAFF. Full variable domain (remainder filled in from reference TRBV5-1 and TRBJ1-1): KAGVTQTPRYLIKTRGQQVTLSCSPISGHRSVSWYQQTPGQGLQFLFEYFSETQRNKGNFPGRFSGRQFSNSRSEMNVSTLELGDSALYLCASSLDPGMLSSNTEAFFGQGTRLTVV.

The chain employs TRBV30 and TRBJ1-2; TRBD1 matches 7 bases. This CDR3 has 14 amino acids. Trimming removed 1 base from V and 8 bases from J; junction bases left unmatched: 10. From germline, CDR1 is GTSNPN and CDR2 SVGIG (reference sequence). CDR3 amino acids: CAWSENRGRGGYTF. CDR3 coding DNA: TGTGCCTGGAGTGAAAACAGGGGAAGAGGGGGCTACACCTTC.

The V call is TRBV10-3, the J call TRBJ2-5; the D gene is possibly TRBD1 (7 bases). Deletions cut 3 bases from V and 5 bases from J, with 13 bases between. Germline V gene sequence: CDR1 ENHRY, CDR2 SYGVKD. The length of the CDR3 is 14 residues. Here the CDR3 reads CAISDWQGGETQYF. CDR3 DNA sequence: TGTGCCATCAGTGATTGGCAGGGGGGCGAGACCCAGTACTTC.

The chain uses TRBV13 and TRBJ1-1; 11 positions match TRBD1. V trimming: 6 bases; J trimming: 10 bases; junction bases outside the gene matches: 4. The V gene's germline CDR1 is PRHDT and CDR2 FYEKMQ (reference sequence). The CDR3 extends over 12 amino acids. The DNA for the CDR3 is TGTGCCAGCAGTCAGGGACAGGGGGTAGCTTTCTTT. Translation: CASSQGQGVAFF.

This chain connects TRBV7-8 to TRBJ2-5, with TRBD1 matching over 7 bases. The CDR3 is made up of 17 amino acids. Germline V gene data show CDR1 as SGHVS and CDR2 as FQNEAQ. V trimming: 5 bases; J trimming: 4 bases; junction bases outside the gene matches: 16. CDR3 nucleotides: TGTGCCAGCAGCCCAACGGCGAGACAGGGAGTCGGAGAGACCCAGTACTTC. Translating gives CASSPTARQGVGETQYF. Looking up the rest from reference TRBV7-8 and TRBJ2-5 gives the full variable domain: GAGVSQSPRYKVAKRGQDVALRCDPISGHVSLFWYQQALGQGPEFLTYFQNEAQLDKSGLPSDRFFAERPEGSVSTLKIQRTQQEDSAVYLCASSPTARQGVGETQYFGPGTRLLVL.

V and J are TRBV19 and TRBJ2-7; D might be TRBD2 (5 bases). Germline values: CDR1 LNHDA, CDR2 SQIVND (reference sequence). V was shortened by 6 bases and J by 0 bases, with 12 bases between the two germline ends. The CDR3 consists of 14 residues. CDR3 amino acids: CASSLGLDSYEQYF. CDR3 bases: TGTGCCAGTAGCCTCGGACTGGACTCCTACGAGCAGTACTTC.

The CDR3 DNA is TGTGCCAGCAGTCAGAGCGGGGGCGATTATACGCAGTATTTT. Its translation: CASSQSGGDYTQYF. This chain joins TRBV27 and TRBJ2-3; 8 bases are shared with TRBD2. Trimming cost V 5 bases and J 7 bases; bases outside gene matches: 8. The germline gives CDR1 MNHEY, CDR2 SMNVEV (reference sequence). The CDR3 runs to 14 residues.

The genes are TRBV7-9 and TRBJ2-7; tentative D call: TRBD1 (6 bases). Trimming left V 4 bases short and J 3 bases short, with 13 bases between. Germline V gene lookup returns CDR1 SEHNR and CDR2 FQNEAQ (reference sequence). This CDR3 is built from 14 residues. CDR3 coding DNA: TGTGCCAGCAGCTCCCAGGGGCTGAACTACGAGCAGTACTTC. Protein: CASSSQGLNYEQYF.

This chain links TRBV10-3 with TRBJ2-7; 7 bases line up with TRBD1. The junction had 1 base not matched to a gene; V was cut back by 4 bases and J by 4 bases. Germline V gives CDR1 ENHRY, CDR2 SYGVKD. The CDR3 sequence is 12 residues long. The CDR3 DNA reads TGTGCCATCAGTGGGGACAGTTACGAGCAGTACTTC. Translation gives CAISGDSYEQYF.

This clone was observed a single time. This chain uses TRBV5-4 with TRBJ1-2; 7 bases are a match to TRBD1. This CDR3 contains 15 residues. The germline V gene has CDR1 SGHNT and CDR2 YYREEE (reference sequence). V lost 3 bases and J lost 0; bases outside the gene matches: 5. This chain's CDR3 is CASSSWDRSNYGYTF. As DNA, the CDR3 is TGTGCCAGCAGCTCTTGGGACAGATCTAACTATGGCTACACCTTC.

V usage is TRBV12-3 or TRBV12-4 and J usage is TRBJ2-2; 7 nucleotides match TRBD2. This CDR3 has 13 residues. Trimming took 6 bases from V and 6 from J; bases not matched to a gene: 4. The CDR3 is CASSPREAGELFF. The CDR3, as DNA: TGTGCCAGCAGCCCTCGGGAGGCCGGGGAGCTGTTTTTT.